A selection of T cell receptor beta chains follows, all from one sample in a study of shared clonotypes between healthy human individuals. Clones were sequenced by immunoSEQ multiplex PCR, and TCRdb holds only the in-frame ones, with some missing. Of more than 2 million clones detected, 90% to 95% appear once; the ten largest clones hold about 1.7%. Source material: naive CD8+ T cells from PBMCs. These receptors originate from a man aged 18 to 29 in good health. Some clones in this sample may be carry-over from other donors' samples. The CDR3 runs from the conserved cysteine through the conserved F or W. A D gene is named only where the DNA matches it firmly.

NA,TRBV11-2,CASRGGSANEQFF
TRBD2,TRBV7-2,CASGNGTSARYNEQFF
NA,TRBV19,CASSIRATTNEKLFF
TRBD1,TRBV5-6,CASSFGTGPYNEQFF
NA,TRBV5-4,CASSLSRPAYEQYF
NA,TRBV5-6,CASSRTLGDRETQYF
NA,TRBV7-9,CASSSGDYEQYF
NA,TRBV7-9,CASRQGMEAEAFF
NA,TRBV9,CASSVVGQGNGEQFF
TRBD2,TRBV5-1,CASSWGSFRIAGDSTDTQYF
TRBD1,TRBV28,CASSPKTGGASGGYTF